The 28 T cell receptor beta chains below all came from one sample that was sequenced in a study of shared clonotypes between healthy human individuals. Clones were read by immunoSEQ multiplex PCR, and TCRdb kept only the in-frame ones, dropping some. This sample has some 470,000 clones, with over 60% found just once. Sequenced sample: PBMCs. These receptors were taken from a woman in her thirties or forties in good health. Some clones in this sample may be carry-over from other donors' samples.

The CDR3 here is CASSSRLAGGQETQYF. CDR3 nucleotides: TGCGCCAGCAGCTCCCGCCTGGCGGGAGGCCAAGAGACCCAGTACTTC. The genes are TRBV5-1 and TRBJ2-5; 8 bases align to TRBD2. Germline V gene sequence: CDR1 SGHRS, CDR2 YFSETQ. J lost 1 base, V lost 3 bases, and 8 bases had no gene match. The CDR3 runs 16 residues.

This sequence joins TRBV18 and TRBJ1-2; D is unclear. Germline V gives CDR1 KGHSH, CDR2 LQKENI. V was cut by 3 bases and J by 7 bases, with 12 bases left in between. The CDR3 spans 13 residues. The CDR3 loop reads CASSPGSIVGYTF. CDR3 in DNA: TGTGCCAGCTCACCGGGCTCGATCGTTGGCTACACCTTC.

CDR3 residues: CASSPLGRGHTDTQYF. Here the CDR3 DNA reads TGTGCCAGCAGCCCCCTTGGGCGGGGGCACACAGATACGCAGTATTTT. The chain recombines TRBV7-9 with TRBJ2-3; TRBD2 is a possible D gene (7 bases). This CDR3 spans 16 amino acids. CDR1 and CDR2 (germline): SEHNR, FQNEAQ (reference sequence). Trimming removed 5 bases from V and 2 bases from J, with 17 bases in between.

The chain employs TRBV5-6 and TRBJ2-3, with 8 bases aligning to TRBD1. J was trimmed by 6 bases and V by 4 bases; bases with no gene match: 13. Germline CDR1 SGHDT, CDR2 YYEEEE. The CDR3 sequence is 16 residues long. CDR3 sequence: CASSKLADRETDTQYF. Here the CDR3 DNA reads TGTGCCAGCAGCAAGTTAGCGGACAGGGAGACCGATACGCAGTATTTT.

The chain is built from TRBV28 and TRBJ1-5, with 7 bases identical to TRBD1. From germline, CDR1 is MDHEN and CDR2 SYDVKM. The length of the CDR3 is 14 residues. The V gene end was trimmed by 2 bases and the J gene end by 9 bases; junction bases not matched to a gene: 7. CDR3: CASSLPGTVSPQHF. Here the CDR3 DNA reads TGTGCCAGCAGTTTACCAGGGACAGTTTCGCCCCAGCATTTT.

DNA for the CDR3: TGTGCCTGGAGTGTCGTGCGTCATCAGCCCCAGCATTTT. This gives the protein CAWSVVRHQPQHF. The gene calls are TRBV30 and TRBJ1-5, with D uncertain. The CDR3 is 13 amino acids. Germline values: CDR1 GTSNPN, CDR2 SVGIG (reference sequence). Trimming removed 0 bases at V and 5 bases at J, with 8 bases between.

The chain carries TRBV19 and TRBJ1-2; D is undetermined. CDR1 is LNHDA and CDR2 is SQIVND in the germline V gene (reference sequence). The CDR3 has 16 residues. Trimming stripped 0 bases from V and 8 bases from J, with 19 bases between. The CDR3 nucleotides are TGTGCCAGTAGTATAGAAGGGAGGATTAAAAGAGAAGGCTACACCTTC. Translating gives CASSIEGRIKREGYTF.

The chain links TRBV28 to TRBJ2-1, with 8 bases lining up with TRBD2. In germline, CDR1 is MDHEN, CDR2 SYDVKM. The CDR3 is 14 amino acids. V dropped 4 bases and J dropped 2; count of bases not matched to a gene: 1. The CDR3 region is CASSSGLAYNEQFF. The CDR3 DNA sequence: TGTGCCAGCAGTTCGGGACTAGCCTACAATGAGCAGTTCTTC.

The V call is TRBV18, the J call TRBJ1-2, with a possible D match to TRBD1 (5 bases). Looked up from germline, CDR1 is KGHSH and CDR2 is LQKENI. The V and J ends lost 2 bases and 4 bases respectively, with 14 bases between them. The CDR3 spans 15 residues. This CDR3 is CASSPDQGLLYGYTF. In nucleotides, the CDR3 is TGTGCCAGCTCACCAGATCAGGGATTACTCTATGGCTACACCTTC.

This clone appeared a few times. The chain employs TRBV5-8 and TRBJ2-7; 7 bases map to TRBD2. The CDR3 spans 17 residues. Germline trimming cut 6 bases from V and 3 bases from J; bases unmatched to any gene: 18. Germline V lookup: CDR1 SGHTS, CDR2 YDEGEE. CDR3 residues: CASTLPPFRGLIYEQYF. CDR3 DNA: TGTGCCAGCACTCTTCCCCCCTTCCGGGGACTAATCTACGAGCAGTACTTC.

The genes are TRBV7-3 and TRBJ2-3; 9 positions match TRBD2. The CDR3 has 18 residues. Germline V gives CDR1 SGHTA, CDR2 FQGTGA. The trim removed 5 bases at V and 4 bases at J, leaving 16 bases unmatched. The DNA for the CDR3 is TGTGCCAGCAGCCTCGGGGCGGGCCGCGGGAGGGCCCCAGATACGCAGTATTTT. Its protein is CASSLGAGRGRAPDTQYF.

Only a few counts were recorded for this clone. The chain employs TRBV30 and TRBJ1-3, with D uncertain. The CDR3 loop spans 12 amino acids. With 5 bases removed from V and 1 base from J, the gap between germline ends came to 6 bases. Germline V gives CDR1 GTSNPN, CDR2 SVGIG (reference sequence). The CDR3 region has the DNA TGTGCCTGGGACAAGTCTGGAAACACCATATATTTT. It codes for CAWDKSGNTIYF.

In DNA form, the CDR3 reads TGTGCCAGCTCAGAACAGGGCGATGAGCAGTTCTTC. Protein sequence: CASSEQGDEQFF. V and J are TRBV18 and TRBJ2-1, with TRBD1 as a possible D gene (6 bases). There are 12 residues in the CDR3. Germline CDR1 is KGHSH and CDR2 is LQKENI. V was shortened by 5 bases and J by 8 bases, with 10 bases between the two germline ends.

The genes are TRBV6-4 and TRBJ2-3; D gene ambiguous. The CDR3 runs to 16 residues. Trimming removed 6 bases from V and 4 bases from J, with 20 bases in between. Germline V gives CDR1 MRHNA, CDR2 SNTAGT. The CDR3 nucleotides read TGTGCCAGCAGCCCCGAAGGGCCTGAGAAAGCAGATACGCAGTATTTT. Protein: CASSPEGPEKADTQYF.

The chain uses TRBV18 and TRBJ1-2; TRBD1 matches at 8 bases. Trimming took 3 bases from V and 4 from J; bases not matched to a gene: 13. CDR3 length: 17 amino acids. Germline V CDR1 and CDR2: KGHSH, LQKENI. CDR3 in DNA: TGTGCCAGCTCACCCGGACAGGGCCGACGAGTGATCTATGGCTACACCTTC. Its protein is CASSPGQGRRVIYGYTF.

The rearrangement uses TRBV6-1 and TRBJ2-5; no clear D. The closer fit of TRBJ2-7 to the DNA end suggests the J call may be wrong. The CDR3 covers 12 residues. Germline V lookup: CDR1 MNHNS, CDR2 SASEGT. CDR3 sequence reads: CASTALVYEQYF. For the CDR3, the DNA is TGTGCCAGCACCGCTTTGGTATACGAGCAGTACTTC.

Comment on this clone: The sample holds other DNA sequences that translate to the same CDR3. The V call is TRBV6-5, the J call TRBJ2-5; 11 nucleotides align to TRBD1. From germline, CDR1 is MNHEY and CDR2 SVGAGI. J lost 5 bases, V lost 4 bases, and 0 bases had no gene match. This CDR3 region has 13 residues. DNA for the CDR3: TGTGCCAGCAGTTGGGACAGGGGGGAGACCCAGTACTTC. The encoded protein is CASSWDRGETQYF.

The CDR3 region is CASSLIHLAGEQFF. The CDR3 bases are TGTGCCAGCAGCTTGATCCATTTGGCCGGTGAGCAGTTCTTC. The chain uses TRBV7-9 and TRBJ2-1; no firm D call. Germline-derived CDR1 and CDR2 are SEHNR and FQNEAQ (reference sequence). This CDR3 has 14 amino acids. V lost 3 bases to trimming and J lost 9 bases, with 15 bases between them.

This clone has more than one count but fewer than ten. Different DNA sequences within this sample yield the same CDR3. Here the CDR3 reads CSVEGGTSGRSPTDTQYF. The CDR3 nucleotides read TGCAGCGTTGAGGGGGGGACTAGCGGGAGGTCCCCCACAGATACGCAGTATTTT. The genes are TRBV29-1 and TRBJ2-3; 15 bases match TRBD2. The CDR3 loop spans 18 amino acids. Germline assignment: CDR1 SQVTM and CDR2 ANQGSEA. After removal of 3 bases from V and 2 bases from J, the junction contained 9 bases not matched to a gene.

Many counts were recorded for this clone. This chain links TRBV25-1 with TRBJ1-1; tentatively, D is TRBD1 (6 bases). Germline CDR1 MGHDK, CDR2 SYGVNS. The CDR3 runs to 15 residues. V was cut by 4 bases and J by 4 bases, with 16 bases left in between. CDR3 amino acids: CASSGVRGSATEAFF. CDR3 sequence (DNA): TGTGCCAGCAGTGGCGTAAGGGGGTCTGCCACTGAAGCTTTCTTT.

There are a few counts of this clone. The chain employs TRBV7-9 and TRBJ1-3; D call uncertain. V was clipped by 2 bases and J by 2 bases, with 13 bases between them. The CDR3 has 16 amino acids. The germline V gene encodes CDR1 SEHNR and CDR2 FQNEAQ (reference sequence). Written as DNA, the CDR3 is TGTGCCAGCAGCTTACTTGCCGGGCGGACTGGAAACACCATATATTTT. As protein: CASSLLAGRTGNTIYF.

The chain combines TRBV23-1 with TRBJ2-7; 8 bases align to TRBD1. TRBV23-1 is sorted into the ORF group, with uncertain function. V dropped 8 bases and J dropped 0; count of bases not matched to a gene: 6. The CDR3 runs 14 residues. The CDR3 spells CASGWDRSSYEQYF. CDR3 DNA sequence: TGCGCCAGCGGGTGGGACAGGAGCTCCTACGAGCAGTACTTC.

The CDR3 DNA reads TGTGCCTGGAGTCGCGGGAGGGCCCTCGACGAGCAGTACTTC. Encoded protein: CAWSRGRALDEQYF. The V call is TRBV30, the J call TRBJ2-5; 9 nucleotides agree with TRBD2. The DNA end is a closer match to TRBJ2-7, so the J assignment may be wrong. The CDR3 contains 14 residues. Germline V CDR1 and CDR2: GTSNPN, SVGIG (reference sequence).

CDR3 in DNA: TGTGCCAGCTCACCTCCTAGCGGGGTCTCCTACGAGCAGTACTTC. Translating gives CASSPPSGVSYEQYF. The V and J genes are TRBV18 and TRBJ2-7; 9 nucleotides align to TRBD2. This CDR3 has 15 residues. The J segment lost 0 bases and the V segment lost 3 bases, leaving 3 bases of the junction unmatched. Germline-derived CDR1 and CDR2 are KGHSH and LQKENI. The full variable domain, rest sourced from reference TRBV18 and TRBJ2-7, is NAGVMQNPRHLVRRRGQEARLRCSPMKGHSHVYWYRQLPEEGLKFMVYLQKENIIDESGMPKERFSAEFPKEGPSILRIQQVVRGDSAAYFCASSPPSGVSYEQYFGPGTRLTVT.

Turning to this clone: One junction end does not reproduce the germline sequence, and a read error may be involved. Other DNA sequences in the sample encode the same CDR3. The chain uses TRBV7-9 and TRBJ2-7; TRBD1 is a possible D gene (5 bases). From germline, CDR1 is SEHNR and CDR2 FQNEAQ (reference sequence). The CDR3 loop spans 13 amino acids. The CDR3 sequence is CASSLHDSLEQYF. The CDR3 coding sequence is TGCGCCAGCAGCTTACACGACAGCCTCGAGCAGTACTTC.

The chain is built from TRBV9 and TRBJ2-1, with 13 bases matching TRBD2. The CDR3 covers 20 residues. The germline V gene encodes CDR1 SGDLS and CDR2 YYNGEE. The V gene end was trimmed by 0 bases and the J gene end by 0 bases; junction bases not matched to a gene: 9. For the CDR3, the DNA is TGTGCCAGCAGCGTAGGGACTAGCGGGAGATGGCTGAACTCCTACAATGAGCAGTTCTTC. It is translated as CASSVGTSGRWLNSYNEQFF.

This chain joins TRBV5-1 and TRBJ2-7; D unclear. V lost 5 bases to trimming and J lost 2 bases, with 8 bases between them. Germline CDR1 is SGHRS and CDR2 is YFSETQ. The CDR3 contains 12 residues. The CDR3 loop reads CASRAGAYEQYF. The CDR3 DNA reads as TGCGCCAGCAGGGCAGGAGCCTACGAGCAGTACTTC.

This rearrangement joins TRBV6-1 to TRBJ1-5; TRBD1 matches 8 bases. This CDR3 comprises 13 residues. V was clipped by 4 bases and J by 5 bases; unmatched bases: 1. In germline, CDR1 is MNHNS, CDR2 SASEGT. The CDR3: CASSVQGDQPQHF. CDR3 nucleotides: TGTGCCAGCAGTGTACAGGGGGATCAGCCCCAGCATTTT.